The rows below give T cell receptor delta chains drawn from one sample of a study of TRDV2 sequences in healthy donors. TCRdb ran CATT on the PCR reads. The table records about a thousand delta-chain clones, roughly 57% of them present only once. Sample: Vd2+ gamma-delta T cells from blood. All receptors derive from a human donor in good health. Both conserved end residues are part of each CDR3. Fields, in order: clone size, D gene, J gene, V gene, CDR3 protein, CDR3 DNA. D genes are given only for firm matches. Size values are once, few and many counts, or a class for expanded clones, and some rows have none.

>NA|TRDD3|TRDJ1|TRDV2
CACDPLAVLGEIREGLIF
TGTGCCTGTGACCCCCTCGCCGTACTGGGGGAAATAAGAGAGGGACTCATCTTT
>few|TRDD3|TRDJ1|TRDV2
CACDTLGETDKLIF
TGTGCCTGTGACACTTTGGGGGAAACCGATAAACTCATCTTT
>NA|TRDD3|TRDJ1|TRDV2
CACDVIGTRDTSTDKLIF
TGTGCCTGTGACGTAATTGGGACTAGGGATACGAGCACCGATAAACTCATCTTT
>NA|NA|TRDJ1|TRDV2
CACDAVSRIDVDKLIF
TGTGCCTGTGACGCTGTTTCTCGCATCGACGTGGATAAACTCATCTTT
>NA|TRDD3|TRDJ3|TRDV2
CACDHMRMGDTFRSSWDTRQMFF
TGTGCCTGTGACCACATGAGGATGGGGGATACCTTTCGTAGCTCCTGGGACACCCGACAGATGTTTTTC
>NA|TRDD3|TRDJ1|TRDV2
CACDPLLGDTLPTDKLIF
TGTGCCTGTGACCCCCTACTGGGGGATACGCTCCCCACCGATAAACTCATCTTT
>NA|TRDD3|TRDJ1|TRDV2
CACDPILTRAGGKYTDKLIF
TGTGCCTGTGACCCAATCCTCACTCGGGCTGGGGGCAAGTACACCGATAAACTCATCTTT
>NA|TRDD3|TRDJ1|TRDV2
CACDALLGEQYTDKLIF
TGTGCCTGTGACGCCTTACTGGGGGAACAGTACACCGATAAACTCATCTTT
>NA|TRDD3|TRDJ1|TRDV2
CACDALTGGPYTDKLIF
TGTGCCTGTGACGCCCTTACTGGGGGACCGTACACCGATAAACTCATCTTT